Sequencing of this TCR beta chain was carried out in a study of blood T cell repertoires in COVID-19. Some clones are missing from TCRdb's copy, which holds only in-frame ones; the method was immunoSEQ multiplex PCR. The repertoire includes 160,000 or so clones, roughly four fifths of them detected once, and approximately 10% sits in the top ten. The CDR3 consists of 13 residues. V was clipped by 7 bases and J by 2 bases; unmatched bases: 5. Looked up from germline, CDR1 is ENHRY and CDR2 is SYGVKD. The source material was peripheral blood. The source of this sequence is a man aged 55 to 69 with active or convalescent COVID-19. The V and J genes are TRBV10-3 and TRBJ2-7; 7 nucleotides agree with TRBD1. This chain's CDR3 is CAIKGTVTYEQYF. For the CDR3, the DNA is TGTGCCATCAAAGGGACAGTGACCTACGAGCAGTACTTC.